This passage covers 12 T cell receptor beta chains from one sample sequenced in a study of blood T cell repertoires in COVID-19. Produced via immunoSEQ multiplex PCR; TCRdb's table is partial and in-frame only. The sample has about 280,000 clones, roughly 87% seen once. Sample: PBMCs or T cells enriched from blood (not recorded which). The receptors stem from a woman between 35 and 50 years old who had recovered from COVID-19.

The rearrangement uses TRBV28 and TRBJ2-2; 7 bases map to TRBD2. The CDR3 length is 15 residues. V gave up 1 base and J gave up 5 bases; unmatched junction bases: 4. CDR1 is MDHEN, CDR2 SYDVKM, per germline. The CDR3 bases are TGTGCCAGCAGTTTATCCAGCGGGATGACCGGGGAGCTGTTTTTT. It is translated as CASSLSSGMTGELFF. Complete variable domain (other parts from reference TRBV28 and TRBJ2-2): DVKVTQSSRYLVKRTGEKVFLECVQDMDHENMFWYRQDPGLGLRLIYFSYDVKMKEKGDIPEGYSVSREKKERFSLILESASTNQTSMYLCASSLSSGMTGELFFGEGSRLTVL.

This chain links TRBV18 with TRBJ2-3; the D gene is possibly TRBD1 (7 bases). The CDR3 runs to 15 residues. V gave up 3 bases and J gave up 8 bases, with 18 bases separating them. CDR1 and CDR2 from the germline V gene are KGHSH and LQKENI. This chain's CDR3 is CASSPMQGGGGTQYF. Written as DNA, the CDR3 is TGTGCCAGCTCACCGATGCAGGGGGGCGGTGGTACGCAGTATTTT.

This rearrangement joins TRBV19 to TRBJ2-3; 8 positions agree with TRBD1. The trim removed 6 bases at V and 0 bases at J, leaving 5 bases unmatched. This CDR3 is built from 15 residues. CDR1 LNHDA and CDR2 SQIVND come from the germline V gene (reference sequence). The CDR3 coding sequence is TGTGCCAGTAGAGGACAGGGCCGAAGCACAGATACGCAGTATTTT. It encodes CASRGQGRSTDTQYF.

This sequence joins TRBV18 and TRBJ1-2, with TRBD1 matching 7 bases. The CDR3 sequence is 15 residues long. Losses at the gene ends were 3 bases for V and 3 bases for J; bases not matched to a gene: 7. In germline, CDR1 is KGHSH, CDR2 LQKENI. Here the CDR3 reads CASSPRGTEDYGYTF. The DNA for the CDR3 is TGTGCCAGCTCACCTCGGGGGACAGAGGACTATGGCTACACCTTC.

The chain combines TRBV27 with TRBJ1-2; D perhaps matches TRBD1 (5 bases). This CDR3 contains 12 residues. Germline CDR1 reads MNHEY; CDR2 reads SMNVEV (reference sequence). V dropped 2 bases and J dropped 8 bases, with 9 bases sitting between them. The CDR3 here is CASSLRGQGYTF. The CDR3 DNA follows: TGTGCCAGCAGTTTAAGGGGTCAAGGCTACACCTTC.

J is TRBJ1-6 and V is TRBV30; D is uncertain. Between the trimmed V and J ends, which lost 1 base and 5 bases, there was a span of 9 bases. From germline, CDR1 is GTSNPN and CDR2 SVGIG (reference sequence). The CDR3 extends over 14 amino acids. The CDR3 reads CAWSGTGNNSPLHF. The CDR3 DNA sequence: TGTGCCTGGAGTGGGACGGGGAATAATTCACCCCTCCACTTT. The full variable domain, with the rest looked up from reference TRBV30 and TRBJ1-6, is SQTIHQWPATLVQPVGSPLSLECTVEGTSNPNLYWYRQAAGRGLQLLFYSVGIGQISSEVPQNLSASRPQDRQFILSSKKLLLSDSGFYLCAWSGTGNNSPLHFGNGTRLTVT.

This clone has just a few counts. V and J are TRBV19 and TRBJ1-1; D is undetermined. The ends were cut back, 7 bases at V and 1 base at J, with 16 bases in the middle. Germline V gene lookup returns CDR1 LNHDA and CDR2 SQIVND (reference sequence). The CDR3 loop spans 15 amino acids. This CDR3 is CASTSLRPWNTEAFF. The CDR3 region has the DNA TGTGCCAGTACCTCCCTGAGGCCTTGGAACACTGAAGCTTTCTTT.

The J gene is TRBJ2-1, the V gene TRBV7-2, with D possibly being TRBD1 (8 bases). CDR1 is SGHTA, CDR2 FQGNSA, per germline. V lost 1 base and J 2 bases, leaving 21 bases between the germline ends. The CDR3 contains 19 residues. As DNA, the CDR3 is TGTGCCAGCAGCTTAGGGTACAGGGGGAGCGGGACTCCCTACAATGAGCAGTTCTTC. Its protein is CASSLGYRGSGTPYNEQFF.

This clone was counted once. CDR3 protein: CASSQQAGGFVKNIQYF. The CDR3 DNA sequence: TGTGCCAGCAGCCAACAAGCGGGAGGATTTGTCAAAAACATTCAGTACTTC. This chain uses TRBV3-1 (or the pseudogene TRBV3-2) with TRBJ2-4; 9 bases line up with TRBD2. Germline V lookup: CDR1 LGHDT, CDR2 YNNKEL (reference sequence). The V and J ends lost 2 bases and 3 bases, in that order; junction bases with no gene match: 8. The CDR3 runs 17 residues.

This chain uses TRBV20-1 with TRBJ2-1; 8 bases line up with TRBD2. V shed 3 bases and J 5 bases; nucleotides not matched to a gene: 9. Per the germline V gene, CDR1 is DFQATT and CDR2 is SNEGSKA (reference sequence). The CDR3 is 15 residues long. CDR3 DNA: TGCAGTGCTAGTCGCTCTAGCGGGCTTCACAATGAGCAGTTCTTC. As protein: CSASRSSGLHNEQFF.

The count of this clone is one. The genes are TRBV19 and TRBJ2-2; weak D call: TRBD1 (6 bases). V was cut by 4 bases and J by 4 bases, with 13 bases left in between. The CDR3 consists of 15 residues. Germline assignment: CDR1 LNHDA and CDR2 SQIVND (reference sequence). The CDR3 reads CASSTQGPGTGELFF. As DNA, the CDR3 is TGTGCCAGTAGTACACAGGGACCTGGCACCGGGGAGCTGTTTTTT. Looking up the rest from reference TRBV19 and TRBJ2-2 gives the full variable domain: DGGITQSPKYLFRKEGQNVTLSCEQNLNHDAMYWYRQDPGQGLRLIYYSQIVNDFQKGDIAEGYSVSREKKESFPLTVTSAQKNPTAFYLCASSTQGPGTGELFFGEGSRLTVL.

The J gene is TRBJ2-5, the V gene TRBV28; possible D gene TRBD1, 5 bases. The CDR3 has 16 residues. CDR1 and CDR2 from the germline V gene are MDHEN and SYDVKM. V was pared by 5 bases and J by 5 bases, with 21 bases between. The CDR3: CASSPPPGRNRETQYF. CDR3 DNA: TGTGCCAGCAGTCCCCCCCCGGGCCGCAACAGGGAGACCCAGTACTTC.